This entry is about one T cell receptor (beta chain). Its specificity is unknown. These data are taken from a study of a mutant IDH1 vaccine in newly diagnosed glioma. Study context: There were approximately 60% males and around 38% females among treated patients, whose mean age was roughly 40 years. Findings and caveats of the study: Most patients, 93.3%, showed vaccine-induced immune responses.

V was pared by 2 bases and J by 5 bases, with 2 bases of the junction left unmatched. Germline CDR1 and CDR2: SGHTA and FQGNSA. This CDR3 region has 15 residues. Clones were read by immunoSEQ multiplex PCR, and TCRdb kept only the in-frame ones, dropping some. The data contain around 67,000 clones, about 83% of them singletons. Described time point: baseline, week 1 (first vaccination visit). Treatment given: pre-vaccination baseline after standard-of-care therapy. The rearrangement uses TRBV7-2 and TRBJ2-2; 10 nucleotides align to TRBD2. The receptor was derived from a young woman with glioma. Some clones in this sample may be carry-over from other donors' samples. The source was peripheral blood mononuclear cells (PBMCs), collected from a glioma patient treated with radiotherapy, temozolomide or both. CDR3: CASSLKRGGTGELFF. The CDR3 region has the DNA TGTGCCAGCAGCTTAAAGCGGGGGGGTACCGGGGAGCTGTTTTTT.